This T cell receptor (beta chain) was obtained from a study of CD8 T cells in Susac syndrome. Whole-study results and caveats: The study recognized that its TCR sequencing and HLA analysis covered a relatively small number of individuals.

The multiple sclerosis control group comprised treatment-naive patients with stable or active relapsing-remitting disease. The RNA input was about 0.5 to 1 ug, and it was reverse transcribed with random hexamers. From the immunoSEQ multiplex PCR reads, TCRdb called clonotypes with MiXCR, one entry per CDR3 protein. The sample yields about 130,000 distinct CDR3 sequences, around 91% seen once. About this clonotype: The target antigen is unknown.

The CDR3 is 18 residues long. The V and J ends lost 5 bases and 4 bases respectively, with 23 bases between them. The V gene's germline CDR1 is SEHNR and CDR2 FQNEAQ (reference sequence). Sequencing was done on a sample of CD8+ T cells from PBMCs. The clonotype was recovered from a human donor with multiple sclerosis. The V and J genes are TRBV7-9 and TRBJ1-4; D is possibly TRBD1 (5 bases). CDR3 residues: CASSHGAEQGGDNEKLFF. CDR3 in DNA: TGTGCCAGCAGCCATGGTGCCGAACAAGGAGGGGATAATGAAAAACTGTTTTTT.